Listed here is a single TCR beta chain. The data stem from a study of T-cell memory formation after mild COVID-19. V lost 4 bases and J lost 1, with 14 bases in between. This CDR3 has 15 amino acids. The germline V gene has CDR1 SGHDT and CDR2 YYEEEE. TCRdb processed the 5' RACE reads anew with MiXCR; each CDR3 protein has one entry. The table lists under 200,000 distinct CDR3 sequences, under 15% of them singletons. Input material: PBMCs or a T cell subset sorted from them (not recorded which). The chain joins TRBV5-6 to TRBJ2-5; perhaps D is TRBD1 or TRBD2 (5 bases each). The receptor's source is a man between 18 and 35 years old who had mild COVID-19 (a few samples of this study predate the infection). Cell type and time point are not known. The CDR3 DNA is TGTGCCAGCAGCGGACGGGACGCCTCCCAAGAGACCCAGTACTTC. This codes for CASSGRDASQETQYF.